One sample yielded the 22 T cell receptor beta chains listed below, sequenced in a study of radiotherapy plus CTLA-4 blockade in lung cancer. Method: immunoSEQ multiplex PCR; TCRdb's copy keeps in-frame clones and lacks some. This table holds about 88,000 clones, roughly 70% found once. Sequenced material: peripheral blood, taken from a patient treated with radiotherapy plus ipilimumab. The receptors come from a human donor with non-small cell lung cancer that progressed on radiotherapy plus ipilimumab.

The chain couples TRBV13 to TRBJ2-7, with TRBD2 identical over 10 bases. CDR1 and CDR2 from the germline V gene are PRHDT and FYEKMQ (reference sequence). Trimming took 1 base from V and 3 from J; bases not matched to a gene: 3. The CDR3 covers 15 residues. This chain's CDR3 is CASSLEAGGIYEQYF. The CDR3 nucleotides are TGTGCCAGCAGCTTAGAAGCGGGAGGGATCTACGAGCAGTACTTC.

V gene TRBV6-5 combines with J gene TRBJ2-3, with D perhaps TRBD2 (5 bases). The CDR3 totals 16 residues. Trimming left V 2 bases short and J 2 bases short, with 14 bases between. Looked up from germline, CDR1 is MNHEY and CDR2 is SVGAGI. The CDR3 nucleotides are TGTGCCAGCAGTTACGGCGGACTTTCCCCCACAGATACGCAGTATTTT. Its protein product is CASSYGGLSPTDTQYF.

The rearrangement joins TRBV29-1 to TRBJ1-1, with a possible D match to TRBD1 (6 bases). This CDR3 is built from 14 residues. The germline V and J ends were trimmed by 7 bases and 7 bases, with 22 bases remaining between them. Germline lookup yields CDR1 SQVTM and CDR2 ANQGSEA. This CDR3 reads CSAHRAALMGEAFF. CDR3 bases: TGCAGCGCTCACAGGGCCGCCTTAATGGGTGAAGCTTTCTTT.

This CDR3 reads CASSSGTGGFYGYTF. The CDR3 DNA follows: TGTGCCAGCAGTTCTGGGACAGGGGGCTTCTATGGCTACACCTTC. The V gene is TRBV6-5, the J gene TRBJ1-2; 12 bases are shared with TRBD1. The CDR3 has 15 amino acids. Germline values: CDR1 MNHEY, CDR2 SVGAGI. After removal of 4 bases from V and 4 bases from J, the junction contained 4 bases not matched to a gene.

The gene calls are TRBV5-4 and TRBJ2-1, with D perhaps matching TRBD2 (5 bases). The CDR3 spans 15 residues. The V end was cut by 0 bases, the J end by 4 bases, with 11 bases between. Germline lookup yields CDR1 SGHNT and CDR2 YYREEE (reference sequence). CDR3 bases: TGTGCCAGCAGCTTGGGAGGGCCAGCTTACAATGAGCAGTTCTTC. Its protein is CASSLGGPAYNEQFF.

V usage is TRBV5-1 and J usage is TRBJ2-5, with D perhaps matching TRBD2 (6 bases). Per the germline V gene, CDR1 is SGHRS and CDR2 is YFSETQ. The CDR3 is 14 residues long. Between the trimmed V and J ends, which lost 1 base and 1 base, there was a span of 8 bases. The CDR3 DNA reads TGCGCCAGCAGCTTGACTAGCAGCCAAGAGACCCAGTACTTC. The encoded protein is CASSLTSSQETQYF.

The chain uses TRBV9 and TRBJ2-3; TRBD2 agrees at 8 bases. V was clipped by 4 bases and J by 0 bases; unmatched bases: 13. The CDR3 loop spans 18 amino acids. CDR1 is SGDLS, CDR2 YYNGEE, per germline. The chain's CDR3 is CASSPNPGLGESTDTQYF. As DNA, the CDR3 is TGTGCCAGCAGCCCAAACCCGGGACTAGGGGAAAGCACAGATACGCAGTATTTT.

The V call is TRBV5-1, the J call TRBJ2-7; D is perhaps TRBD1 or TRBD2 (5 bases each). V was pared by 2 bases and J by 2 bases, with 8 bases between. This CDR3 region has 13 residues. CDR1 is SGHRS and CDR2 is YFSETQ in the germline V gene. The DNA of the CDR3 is TGCGCCAGCAGCTTCCGGGACCCCTACGAGCAGTACTTC. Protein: CASSFRDPYEQYF.

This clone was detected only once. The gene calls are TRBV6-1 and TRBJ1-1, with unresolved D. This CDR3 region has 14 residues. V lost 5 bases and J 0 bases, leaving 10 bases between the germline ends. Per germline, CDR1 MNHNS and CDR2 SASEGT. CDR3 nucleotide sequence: TGTGCCAGCAGTTTTGGGGTCATGAACACTGAAGCTTTCTTT. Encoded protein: CASSFGVMNTEAFF.

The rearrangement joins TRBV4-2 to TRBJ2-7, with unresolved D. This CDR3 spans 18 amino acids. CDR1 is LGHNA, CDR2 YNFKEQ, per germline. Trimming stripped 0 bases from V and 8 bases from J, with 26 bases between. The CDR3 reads CASSQDNYQASGRAKQYF. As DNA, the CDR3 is TGTGCCAGCAGCCAAGATAATTATCAAGCGTCCGGGCGAGCGAAGCAGTACTTC.

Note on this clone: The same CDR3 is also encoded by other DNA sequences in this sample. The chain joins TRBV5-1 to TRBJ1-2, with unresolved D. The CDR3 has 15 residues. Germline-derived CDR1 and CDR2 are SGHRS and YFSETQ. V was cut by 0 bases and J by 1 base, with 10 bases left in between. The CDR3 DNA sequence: TGCGCCAGCAGCTTGGCAGGCAGTCTTAACTATGGCTACACCTTC. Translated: CASSLAGSLNYGYTF.

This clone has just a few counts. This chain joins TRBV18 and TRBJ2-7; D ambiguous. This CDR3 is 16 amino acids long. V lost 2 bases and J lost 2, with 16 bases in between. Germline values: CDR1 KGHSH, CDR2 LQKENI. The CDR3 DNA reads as TGTGCCAGCTCACCAGGTATAGGACGATCGCCCTACGAGCAGTACTTC. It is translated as CASSPGIGRSPYEQYF.

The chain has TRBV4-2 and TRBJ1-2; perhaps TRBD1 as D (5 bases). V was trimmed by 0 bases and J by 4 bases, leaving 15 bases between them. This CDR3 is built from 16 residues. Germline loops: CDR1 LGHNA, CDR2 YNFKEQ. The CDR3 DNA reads TGTGCCAGCAGCCAAGATCGGGTGGGGGACTTCTATGGCTACACCTTC. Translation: CASSQDRVGDFYGYTF.

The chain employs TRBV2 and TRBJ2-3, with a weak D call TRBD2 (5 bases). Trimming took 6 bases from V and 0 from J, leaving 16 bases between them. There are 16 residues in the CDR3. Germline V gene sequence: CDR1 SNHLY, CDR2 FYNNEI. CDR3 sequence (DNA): TGTGCCAGCAGCCCCCTCGGGGTGGCAAGCACAGATACGCAGTATTTT. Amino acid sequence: CASSPLGVASTDTQYF.

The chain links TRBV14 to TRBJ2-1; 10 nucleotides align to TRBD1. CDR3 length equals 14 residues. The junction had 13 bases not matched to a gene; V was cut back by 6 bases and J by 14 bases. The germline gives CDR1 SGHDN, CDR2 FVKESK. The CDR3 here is CASRDTGTGAGEFF. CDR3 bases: TGTGCCAGCAGAGACACCGGGACAGGGGCTGGTGAGTTCTTC.

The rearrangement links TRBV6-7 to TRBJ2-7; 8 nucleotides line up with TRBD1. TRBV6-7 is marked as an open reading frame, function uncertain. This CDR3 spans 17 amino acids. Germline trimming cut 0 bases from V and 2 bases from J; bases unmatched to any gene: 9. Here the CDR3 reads CASSYSNLGQDAYEQYF. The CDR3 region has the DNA TGTGCCAGCAGTTACTCGAATCTGGGACAGGACGCCTACGAGCAGTACTTC.

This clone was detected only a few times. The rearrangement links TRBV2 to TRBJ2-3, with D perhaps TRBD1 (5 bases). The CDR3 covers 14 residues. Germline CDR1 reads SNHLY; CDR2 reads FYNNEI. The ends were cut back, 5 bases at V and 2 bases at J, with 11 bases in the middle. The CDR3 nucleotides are TGTGCCAGCAGTTATTCAGGGCCCACAGATACGCAGTATTTT. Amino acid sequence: CASSYSGPTDTQYF.

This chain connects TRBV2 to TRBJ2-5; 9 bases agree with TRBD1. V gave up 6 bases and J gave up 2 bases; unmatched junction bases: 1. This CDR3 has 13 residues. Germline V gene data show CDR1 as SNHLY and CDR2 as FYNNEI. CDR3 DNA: TGTGCCAGCAGACAGGGGGCTCAAGAGACCCAGTACTTC. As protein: CASRQGAQETQYF.

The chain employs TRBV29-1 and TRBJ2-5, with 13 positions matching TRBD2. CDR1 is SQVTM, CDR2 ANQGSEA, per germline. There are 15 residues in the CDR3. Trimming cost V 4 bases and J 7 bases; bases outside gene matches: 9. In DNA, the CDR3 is TGCAGCGTTGCTTCGGGACTAGCGGGAATCGGGACCCAGTACTTC. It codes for CSVASGLAGIGTQYF.

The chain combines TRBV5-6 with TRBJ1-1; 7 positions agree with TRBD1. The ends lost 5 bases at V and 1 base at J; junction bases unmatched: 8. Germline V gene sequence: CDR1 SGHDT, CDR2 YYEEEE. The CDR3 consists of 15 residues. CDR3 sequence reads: CASRGQFFANTEAFF. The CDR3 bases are TGTGCCAGCAGGGGACAGTTTTTTGCGAACACTGAAGCTTTCTTT.

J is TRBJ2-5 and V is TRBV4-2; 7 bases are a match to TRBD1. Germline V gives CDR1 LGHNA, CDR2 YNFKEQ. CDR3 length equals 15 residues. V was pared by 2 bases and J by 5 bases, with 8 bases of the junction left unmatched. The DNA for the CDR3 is TGTGCCAGCAGCCAACCCTCACAGGGGCGGGAGACCCAGTACTTC. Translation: CASSQPSQGRETQYF.

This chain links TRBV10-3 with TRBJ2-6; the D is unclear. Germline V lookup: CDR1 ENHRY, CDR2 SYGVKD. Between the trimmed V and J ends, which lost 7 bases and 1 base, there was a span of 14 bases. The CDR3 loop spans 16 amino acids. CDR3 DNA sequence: TGTGCCATCAAAACCGACATACCGTCTGGGGCCAACGTCCTGACTTTC. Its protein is CAIKTDIPSGANVLTF.